This T cell receptor beta chain came from a study of regulatory T cells in long-lasting Graves disease. On the study more broadly: New Graves' disease cases had less than 3 months of antithyroid drugs. Overall study findings and caveats: Persistent disease exhibited a predilection for TRBV28, TRBJ1-2 and TRBJ2-5.

Arm-PCR of CDR3 regions with iRepertoire HTBI primers generated TCR beta libraries. TCRdb recomputed calls from the multiplex PCR reads with MiXCR, one row per CDR3 protein. The sample records about 440,000 distinct CDR3 sequences, 14% to 15% being singletons. This CDR3 spans 13 amino acids. The V and J ends lost 5 bases and 2 bases respectively, with 9 bases between them. Germline-derived CDR1 and CDR2 are MNHEY and SMNVEV (reference sequence). On this clonotype itself: Its target is unknown.

Documented time point: newly diagnosed GD, antithyroid drugs for less than 3 months. There was RNA extracted from PBMCs, and the TCR library was made from it. The same sample was also studied in work on T cells in Graves' hyperthyroidism and ophthalmopathy. Per that paper: Ophthalmopathy cases were set apart from stable hyperthyroidism by a 13 V-J model.

V is TRBV27 and J is TRBJ1-2, with unresolved D. This sample comprised peripheral blood mononuclear cells (PBMCs), obtained at new diagnosis, from a patient treated with antithyroid drugs. This clonotype originated in a young woman with Graves disease. CDR3 protein: CASSPTRNYGYTF. CDR3 in DNA: TGTGCCAGCAGTCCAACAAGGAACTATGGCTACACCTTC.